This TCR beta chain was documented in a study of beta chain features in type 1 diabetes. Every bit of the isolated RNA underwent reverse transcription, so sequencing read expressed TCRB transcripts. The protocol was immunoSEQ multiplex PCR, while the TCRdb copy is restricted to in-frame clones and leaves out a portion. The sample has 350,000 to 450,000 clones; more than 12% are singletons. Using CD45RO/CCR7/CD25/CD127/CD95/CD27, CD4+ naive, central memory, regulatory and stem cell-like memory cells were sorted. As concerns this clone: Its target is unknown.

The CDR3 has 13 residues. The germline V gene encodes CDR1 GTSNPN and CDR2 SVGIG (reference sequence). V lost 4 bases, J lost 10 bases, and 11 bases stayed unmatched. General observations from the study: A closer apparent resemblance between naive, central memory and Treg TCRB repertoires was seen in patients than in healthy donors. A cDNA-based sequencing approach could over-represent cells with high TCR expression.

This receptor was identified in a woman between 18 and 29 years old in good health. The chain combines TRBV30 with TRBJ1-1; TRBD1 agrees at 8 bases. The sequenced material came from naive CD4+ T cells from blood. The CDR3 loop is CAWTGQGLSLAFF. The CDR3 DNA is TGTGCCTGGACCGGACAGGGCCTTTCTCTAGCTTTCTTT.